This passage covers 27 T cell receptor beta chains from one sample sequenced in a study of identical twins. A single record per CDR3 protein comes from TCRdb applying MiXCR to the 5' RACE reads. Of 1.5 million to 2 million distinct CDR3 sequences listed, about 30% were seen once; the top ten hold roughly 0.3%. The sequenced material came from cord blood. The origin of the receptors is a newborn girl in good health.

This chain uses TRBV27 with TRBJ2-3; 8 nucleotides align to TRBD1. The V gene end was trimmed by 6 bases and the J gene end by 6 bases; junction bases not matched to a gene: 8. Per germline, CDR1 MNHEY and CDR2 SMNVEV (reference sequence). CDR3 size: 14 residues. The CDR3 region is CASSWTGSLDTQYF. In nucleotides, the CDR3 is TGTGCCAGCAGCTGGACAGGGTCATTGGATACGCAGTATTTT.

On this clonotype: A single base separates this from a much larger clone, so it may be a read error. The CDR3 loop is CSARASETQFF. The CDR3 bases are TGCAGTGCTCGAGCTTCGGAGACCCAGTTCTTC. This sequence joins TRBV20-1 and TRBJ2-1; D uncertain. Between the trimmed V and J ends, which lost 5 bases and 13 bases, there was a span of 15 bases. Per the germline V gene, CDR1 is DFQATT and CDR2 is SNEGSKA (reference sequence). This CDR3 is 11 amino acids long.

This clonotype was detected only a few times. The V and J genes are TRBV12-3 or TRBV12-4 and TRBJ2-7, with D perhaps TRBD1 (6 bases). The CDR3 is 13 residues long. V dropped 4 bases and J dropped 3 bases, with 10 bases sitting between them. CDR3 in amino acids: CASSWDTLYEQYF. The CDR3 DNA sequence: TGTGCCAGCAGTTGGGACACCCTCTACGAGCAGTACTTC.

As for this clonotype: This may be a read error, as it is one base from a much larger clone. This chain uses TRBV12-3 or TRBV12-4 with TRBJ2-7; 13 bases line up with TRBD2. This CDR3 comprises 17 residues. Losses at the gene ends were 5 bases for V and 3 bases for J; bases not matched to a gene: 10. CDR3 DNA: TGTGCCAGCAGTCCCAATGGACTAGCGGGGGCCTTCTACGAGCAGTACTTC. It translates to CASSPNGLAGAFYEQYF.

This chain connects TRBV20-1 to TRBJ2-7, with TRBD2 matching 9 bases. V shed 5 bases and J 4 bases; nucleotides not matched to a gene: 12. CDR3 length: 15 amino acids. Germline CDR1 and CDR2: DFQATT and SNEGSKA (reference sequence). The CDR3 sequence: CSAPKSGRNLYEQYF. CDR3 nucleotides: TGCAGTGCTCCGAAGAGCGGGAGGAACCTGTACGAGCAGTACTTC.

V gene TRBV3-1 combines with J gene TRBJ2-5; 7 positions agree with TRBD1. Germline V gene data show CDR1 as LGHDT and CDR2 as YNNKEL (reference sequence). The CDR3 runs 16 residues. The trim removed 4 bases at V and 11 bases at J, leaving 19 bases unmatched. CDR3 sequence: CASSPRLDRTYNEQYF. The CDR3 DNA is TGTGCCAGCAGCCCGCGATTGGACAGGACTTACAATGAGCAGTACTTC.

This sequence joins TRBV12-3 or TRBV12-4 and TRBJ1-2; D remains ambiguous. V lost 5 bases, J lost 4 bases, and 17 bases lay in between. This CDR3 is 15 amino acids long. The CDR3: CASSPPGSFIYGYTF. The CDR3 coding sequence is TGTGCCAGCAGTCCCCCGGGCAGCTTTATCTATGGCTACACCTTC.

The chain joins TRBV10-1 to TRBJ2-3; possibly TRBD1 for D (6 bases). This CDR3 spans 12 amino acids. CDR1 and CDR2 (germline): WNHNN, SYGVQD (reference sequence). V lost 9 bases, J lost 7 bases, and 14 bases lay in between. The CDR3 protein is CARTGPRNTQYF. CDR3 nucleotide sequence: TGCGCCAGGACAGGCCCTAGAAATACGCAGTATTTT.

The chain combines TRBV6-1 with TRBJ2-7, with D perhaps given as TRBD1 or TRBD2 (5 bases each). Germline-derived CDR1 and CDR2 are MNHNS and SASEGT. V was clipped by 7 bases and J by 2 bases, with 12 bases between them. The CDR3 has 13 residues. The CDR3 DNA reads as TGTGCCAGCACCAACAGGAGGCCCTACGAGCAGTACTTC. Translating gives CASTNRRPYEQYF.

The CDR3, as DNA: TGCAGCGTTGGGGGGGCGGGCTCCTACAATGAGCAGTTCTTC. Its protein product is CSVGGAGSYNEQFF. The genes are TRBV29-1 and TRBJ2-1; perhaps D is TRBD1 or TRBD2 (6 bases each). The CDR3 consists of 14 residues. Germline V gives CDR1 SQVTM, CDR2 ANQGSEA. Trimming removed 4 bases from V and 0 bases from J, with 10 bases in between.

This clonotype came up many times. The chain couples TRBV5-8 to TRBJ2-4; D remains unclear. Trimming left V 2 bases short and J 2 bases short, with 5 bases between. Looked up from germline, CDR1 is SGHTS and CDR2 is YDEGEE. This CDR3 has 13 amino acids. The CDR3 is CASSFIPKNIQYF. The CDR3 nucleotides are TGTGCCAGCAGCTTTATACCCAAAAACATTCAGTACTTC. The variable domain in full, completed from reference TRBV5-8 and TRBJ2-4, reads EAGVTQSPTHLIKTRGQQATLRCSPISGHTSVYWYQQALGLGLQFLLWYDEGEERNRGNFPPRFSGRQFPNYSSELNVNALELEDSALYLCASSFIPKNIQYFGAGTRLSVL.

Only a few counts were recorded for this clonotype. The genes are TRBV10-3 and TRBJ1-2, with 9 bases identical to TRBD1. The CDR3 consists of 15 residues. Germline trimming cut 3 bases from V and 3 bases from J; bases unmatched to any gene: 5. Germline lookup yields CDR1 ENHRY and CDR2 SYGVKD. The CDR3 bases are TGTGCCATCAGTGACCCTAGGACAGGGGACTATGGCTACACCTTC. Translation gives CAISDPRTGDYGYTF.

This clonotype was detected many times. A read error may produce the germline difference seen at one junction end. This chain joins TRBV5-1 and TRBJ1-4, with TRBD1 matching 10 bases. CDR1 SGHRS and CDR2 YFSETQ come from the germline V gene. This CDR3 is built from 14 residues. The CDR3 DNA reads as TGTGCCAGCAGCAGGGGACAGGGGAATGAAAAACTGTTTTTT. It specifies CASSRGQGNEKLFF. Using reference TRBV5-1 and TRBJ1-4 for the parts outside the CDR3, the full variable domain is KAGVTQTPRYLIKTRGQQVTLSCSPISGHRSVSWYQQTPGQGLQFLFEYFSETQRNKGNFPGRFSGRQFSNSRSEMNVSTLELGDSALYLCASSRGQGNEKLFFGSGTQLSVL.

This clonotype was counted between two and nine times. The CDR3 DNA sequence: TGCAGTGCGATCGGGACAGGGACCAATGGCTACACCTTC. It translates to CSAIGTGTNGYTF. The chain carries TRBV20-1 and TRBJ1-2, with 9 bases that match TRBD1. Germline CDR1 and CDR2: DFQATT and SNEGSKA (reference sequence). This CDR3 is 13 amino acids long. V shed 6 bases and J 6 bases; nucleotides not matched to a gene: 8.

The rearrangement links TRBV5-1 to TRBJ1-5; D perhaps matches TRBD1 (5 bases). V lost 0 bases and J lost 6, with 10 bases in between. The CDR3 length is 14 residues. Germline V gene data show CDR1 as SGHRS and CDR2 as YFSETQ. Written as DNA, the CDR3 is TGCGCCAGCAGCTTGGATTCAGGGACTCAGCCCCAGCATTTT. Translated, it gives CASSLDSGTQPQHF.

V and J are TRBV3-1 and TRBJ2-7; possibly TRBD1 for D (6 bases). The ends were cut back, 1 base at V and 4 bases at J, with 11 bases in the middle. Germline V lookup: CDR1 LGHDT, CDR2 YNNKEL (reference sequence). CDR3 size: 14 residues. This CDR3 is CASSQAYRAYEQYF. Here the CDR3 DNA reads TGTGCCAGCAGCCAAGCTTACAGGGCGTACGAGCAGTACTTC.

This clonotype has ten or more counts. The CDR3 nucleotides read TGTGCCAGCAGTGAGGTGGGAGTCGACTATGGCTACACCTTC. Translated: CASSEVGVDYGYTF. This sequence joins TRBV25-1 and TRBJ1-2, with D unresolved. Trimming shortened V by 3 bases and J by 3 bases, and 11 bases separated the two germline ends. Germline CDR1 MGHDK, CDR2 SYGVNS. The CDR3 contains 14 residues.

This clonotype was recorded a few times. This sequence joins TRBV5-1 and TRBJ2-7; D is ambiguous. The CDR3 has 15 residues. Trimming stripped 3 bases from V and 5 bases from J, with 18 bases between. Germline CDR1 reads SGHRS; CDR2 reads YFSETQ. CDR3 nucleotide sequence: TGCGCCAGCAGCTGGTCCGCCAGGACCCCCAACGAGCAGTACTTC. This gives the protein CASSWSARTPNEQYF.

The chain uses TRBV2 and TRBJ2-5; 8 bases match TRBD1. V was clipped by 6 bases and J by 13 bases; unmatched bases: 16. This CDR3 comprises 14 residues. Per the germline V gene, CDR1 is SNHLY and CDR2 is FYNNEI. CDR3 in DNA: TGTGCCAGCAGCCCCGGTCACACAGGGGGAGATCGGTACTTC. Translated, it gives CASSPGHTGGDRYF.

This clonotype occurred a few times. V gene TRBV28 combines with J gene TRBJ2-3, with 7 bases aligning to TRBD1. The CDR3 sequence is 15 residues long. Germline loops: CDR1 MDHEN, CDR2 SYDVKM. The J segment lost 0 bases and the V segment lost 7 bases, leaving 7 bases of the junction unmatched. The CDR3 here is CASIRTGASTDTQYF. In nucleotides, the CDR3 is TGTGCCAGCATACGAACAGGGGCTAGCACAGATACGCAGTATTTT.

The chain combines TRBV20-1 with TRBJ1-3, with TRBD1 as a possible D gene (6 bases). Germline CDR1 reads DFQATT; CDR2 reads SNEGSKA (reference sequence). The CDR3 has 15 amino acids. Trimming cost V 3 bases and J 2 bases, with 14 bases left between them. CDR3 loop: CSARGGQKAGNTIYF. CDR3 DNA sequence: TGCAGTGCTAGGGGGGGCCAGAAGGCTGGAAACACCATATATTTT.

The rearrangement joins TRBV9 to TRBJ2-1; D gene uncertain. CDR1 is SGDLS, CDR2 YYNGEE, per germline. CDR3 length equals 12 residues. Trimming stripped 0 bases from V and 11 bases from J, with 9 bases between. CDR3 sequence: CASSVESGKQFF. CDR3 DNA sequence: TGTGCCAGCAGCGTAGAATCAGGTAAGCAGTTCTTC.

The chain has TRBV25-1 and TRBJ2-3, with D hard to call. Per germline, CDR1 MGHDK and CDR2 SYGVNS. This CDR3 contains 15 residues. With 4 bases removed from V and 5 bases from J, the gap between germline ends came to 16 bases. CDR3: CASSAHVPRGDTQYF. The CDR3 DNA sequence: TGTGCCAGCAGTGCCCATGTACCCAGAGGAGATACGCAGTATTTT.

As regards this clonotype: A read error may explain this, as a much larger clone is one base away. V is TRBV27 and J is TRBJ2-3, with D maybe TRBD2 (6 bases). The CDR3 consists of 12 residues. V dropped 8 bases and J dropped 5 bases, with 11 bases sitting between them. CDR1 MNHEY and CDR2 SMNVEV come from the germline V gene (reference sequence). The CDR3: CASGPGVDTQYF. The CDR3 region has the DNA TGTGCCAGCGGTCCGGGGGTAGATACGCAGTATTTT.

The J gene is TRBJ1-2, the V gene TRBV7-2; maybe TRBD1 (5 bases). The CDR3 has 14 amino acids. Between the trimmed V and J ends, which lost 2 bases and 3 bases, there was a span of 10 bases. Germline V gene lookup returns CDR1 SGHTA and CDR2 FQGNSA. CDR3 coding DNA: TGTGCCAGCAGCTTACTCGGACATGACTATGGCTACACCTTC. Encoded protein: CASSLLGHDYGYTF.

This clonotype was detected only a few times. The chain combines TRBV20-1 with TRBJ1-1, with 8 nucleotides matching TRBD1. CDR1 and CDR2 from the germline V gene are DFQATT and SNEGSKA (reference sequence). Germline trimming cut 5 bases from V and 11 bases from J; bases unmatched to any gene: 13. The CDR3 covers 13 residues. The CDR3 DNA sequence: TGCAGTGCTTCAGACAGGGGATCCCTTTTTGCTTTCTTT. Translating it yields CSASDRGSLFAFF.

The chain has TRBV21-1 and TRBJ2-5; the table's D gene call, TRBD1, was not cross checked with the DNA. TRBV21-1 is tagged as a pseudogene. The CDR3 contains 15 residues. CDR3 DNA: TGTGCCAGCAGCAAAGCTGGTAGGGGGCGTGAGACCCAGTACTTC. As protein: CASSKAGRGRETQYF.